These 24 T cell receptor beta chains came from one sample sequenced in a study of T cell responses to AZD1222 COVID-19 vaccine. Profiled with immunoSEQ multiplex PCR; TCRdb holds only in-frame clones, not every one. Here the sample spans fewer than 120,000 clones, over 85% being singletons. This specimen was peripheral blood, taken 28 days after the second AZD1222 dose. Receptors were obtained from an adult who received the AZD1222 COVID-19 vaccine.

The sample holds one count of this clone. This chain uses TRBV7-8 with TRBJ1-1; the D gene is possibly TRBD1 (5 bases). Germline V gene lookup returns CDR1 SGHVS and CDR2 FQNEAQ. CDR3 length: 16 amino acids. V was cut by 5 bases and J by 5 bases, with 21 bases left in between. CDR3 DNA: TGTGCCAGCAGCAAAGACACCGACAGAGTCGGAACTGAAGCTTTCTTT. It specifies CASSKDTDRVGTEAFF.

The chain uses TRBV29-1 and TRBJ1-2, with 11 bases lining up with TRBD1. Germline V CDR1 and CDR2: SQVTM, ANQGSEA. J was trimmed by 9 bases and V by 7 bases; bases with no gene match: 7. The CDR3 consists of 12 residues. CDR3 DNA sequence: TGCAGCGCCGGTAGGGACAGGGGGAGCTACACCTTC. The encoded protein is CSAGRDRGSYTF.

The J gene is TRBJ2-5, the V gene TRBV6-5; D remains ambiguous. CDR3 length: 12 residues. Trimming took 8 bases from V and 7 from J, leaving 14 bases between them. Germline V lookup: CDR1 MNHEY, CDR2 SVGAGI. The CDR3 protein is CASAQTGGTQYF. Here the CDR3 DNA reads TGTGCCAGCGCACAGACCGGCGGGACCCAGTACTTC.

V is TRBV11-2 and J is TRBJ2-2; D is perhaps TRBD1 or TRBD2 (6 bases each). CDR1 SGHAT and CDR2 FQNNGV come from the germline V gene. The CDR3 is 16 amino acids. The ends were cut back, 1 base at V and 4 bases at J, with 13 bases in the middle. CDR3 sequence (DNA): TGTGCCAGCAGCTTAGTTGGGGGGCTAGCCACCGGGGAGCTGTTTTTT. Translating gives CASSLVGGLATGELFF.

This chain uses TRBV29-1 with TRBJ2-2; maybe TRBD1 (6 bases). In germline, CDR1 is SQVTM, CDR2 ANQGSEA. The CDR3 runs 14 residues. V dropped 7 bases and J dropped 1 base, with 13 bases sitting between them. This chain's CDR3 is CSAIKGGNTGELFF. The CDR3 region has the DNA TGCAGCGCTATTAAAGGGGGGAACACCGGGGAGCTGTTTTTT.

J is TRBJ1-5 and V is TRBV10-3, with no clear D. Trimming removed 2 bases from V and 5 bases from J, with 19 bases in between. From germline, CDR1 is ENHRY and CDR2 SYGVKD. The CDR3 runs 17 residues. The CDR3 loop reads CAISETVGQVPDQPQHF. For the CDR3, the DNA is TGTGCCATCAGTGAGACTGTGGGTCAGGTTCCCGATCAGCCCCAGCATTTT.

The J gene is TRBJ1-5, the V gene TRBV28; 7 bases fit TRBD1. Germline V lookup: CDR1 MDHEN, CDR2 SYDVKM. CDR3 length: 14 residues. Trimming took 10 bases from V and 3 from J; bases not matched to a gene: 9. CDR3 sequence reads: CAIESGQHNQPQHF. The CDR3 DNA sequence: TGTGCCATTGAGTCGGGACAGCACAATCAGCCCCAGCATTTT. Together with reference TRBV28 and TRBJ1-5, the CDR3 gives the full variable domain: DVKVTQSSRYLVKRTGEKVFLECVQDMDHENMFWYRQDPGLGLRLIYFSYDVKMKEKGDIPEGYSVSREKKERFSLILESASTNQTSMYLCAIESGQHNQPQHFGDGTRLSIL.

This clone has a handful of counts. The genes are TRBV25-1 and TRBJ1-6; D gene ambiguous. The germline CDR1 and CDR2 sequences are MGHDK and SYGVNS. V was cut by 10 bases and J by 4 bases, with 8 bases left in between. CDR3 length: 12 amino acids. This chain's CDR3 is CATQAYNSPLHF. The CDR3 coding sequence is TGTGCCACTCAGGCGTATAATTCACCCCTCCACTTT. Together with reference TRBV25-1 and TRBJ1-6, the CDR3 gives the full variable domain: EADIYQTPRYLVIGTGKKITLECSQTMGHDKMYWYQQDPGMELHLIHYSYGVNSTEKGDLSSESTVSRIRTEHFPLTLESARPSHTSQYLCATQAYNSPLHFGNGTRLTVT.

This clone appeared once. J is TRBJ1-6 and V is TRBV28, with no clear D. Trimming stripped 11 bases from V and 5 bases from J, with 16 bases between. The CDR3 is 14 residues long. Germline loops: CDR1 MDHEN, CDR2 SYDVKM. The CDR3 loop reads CAAAAWLDNSPLHF. The CDR3 DNA sequence: TGTGCCGCCGCAGCCTGGTTGGATAATTCACCCCTCCACTTT. Looking up the rest from reference TRBV28 and TRBJ1-6 gives the full variable domain: DVKVTQSSRYLVKRTGEKVFLECVQDMDHENMFWYRQDPGLGLRLIYFSYDVKMKEKGDIPEGYSVSREKKERFSLILESASTNQTSMYLCAAAAWLDNSPLHFGNGTRLTVT.

The rearrangement joins TRBV12-5 to TRBJ2-3; 7 bases line up with TRBD2. V shed 0 bases, J shed 5 bases, and the junction held 8 bases outside the gene matches. Germline CDR1 reads LGHNT; CDR2 reads FRNRAP. The CDR3 is 16 residues long. As DNA, the CDR3 is TGTGCTAGTGGTTTGGTACTGGCGGGAGTTGTAGATACGCAGTATTTT. Translated, it gives CASGLVLAGVVDTQYF. Supplemented by reference TRBV12-5 and TRBJ2-3, the full variable domain reads DARVTQTPRHKVTEMGQEVTMRCQPILGHNTVFWYRQTMMQGLELLAYFRNRAPLDDSGMPKDRFSAEMPDATLATLKIQPSEPRDSAVYFCASGLVLAGVVDTQYFGPGTRLTVL.

V usage is TRBV28 and J usage is TRBJ2-1; D might be TRBD2 (5 bases). The germline V gene has CDR1 MDHEN and CDR2 SYDVKM. CDR3 size: 16 residues. The V gene lost 5 bases and the J gene lost 3 bases, with 17 bases spanning the gap. The CDR3 reads CASSSPGSVVYNEQFF. In DNA, the CDR3 is TGTGCCAGCAGTAGCCCGGGGTCAGTAGTCTACAATGAGCAGTTCTTC.

With respect to this clone: The same CDR3 is also encoded by other DNA sequences in this sample. V gene TRBV27 combines with J gene TRBJ2-3, with no clear D. The CDR3 is made up of 14 amino acids. CDR1 is MNHEY, CDR2 SMNVEV, per germline (reference sequence). V lost 2 bases, J lost 0 bases, and 6 bases lay in between. The CDR3 coding sequence is TGTGCCAGCAGTTTAGGCCGGAGCACAGATACGCAGTATTTT. It specifies CASSLGRSTDTQYF.

This chain joins TRBV10-1 and TRBJ2-3; D gene unclear. From germline, CDR1 is WNHNN and CDR2 SYGVQD (reference sequence). Trimming took 5 bases from V and 1 from J, leaving 19 bases between them. This CDR3 has 17 amino acids. The CDR3 sequence is CASSTSYGLAGTDTQYF. CDR3 in DNA: TGCGCCAGCAGTACATCTTATGGGCTCGCGGGCACAGATACGCAGTATTTT.

The chain couples TRBV27 to TRBJ2-1; TRBD2 agrees at 11 bases. CDR1 and CDR2 from the germline V gene are MNHEY and SMNVEV (reference sequence). The CDR3 totals 16 residues. V was clipped by 5 bases and J by 1 base; unmatched bases: 4. In DNA form, the CDR3 reads TGTGCCAGCAGTCCTGGGACTAGCGGTTCCTACAATGAGCAGTTCTTC. Translating gives CASSPGTSGSYNEQFF.

In its sample, this clone was seen once. The chain links TRBV5-1 to TRBJ2-1, with 9 bases that match TRBD2. CDR1 SGHRS and CDR2 YFSETQ come from the germline V gene. The CDR3 runs to 15 residues. With V trimmed by 2 bases and J by 5 bases, 5 bases remained unmatched. DNA of the CDR3: TGCGCCAGCAGCTTAGGGCTAGCGGGGAACAATGAGCAGTTCTTC. Translated: CASSLGLAGNNEQFF.

The V call is TRBV28, the J call TRBJ1-5; a weak D match, TRBD1 (6 bases). The germline V gene has CDR1 MDHEN and CDR2 SYDVKM. V lost 4 bases, J lost 2 bases, and 9 bases lay in between. This CDR3 region has 14 residues. CDR3: CASSWGAGNQPQHF. CDR3 coding DNA: TGTGCCAGCAGTTGGGGGGCGGGCAATCAGCCCCAGCATTTT. Filled out from reference TRBV28 and TRBJ1-5, the complete variable domain reads DVKVTQSSRYLVKRTGEKVFLECVQDMDHENMFWYRQDPGLGLRLIYFSYDVKMKEKGDIPEGYSVSREKKERFSLILESASTNQTSMYLCASSWGAGNQPQHFGDGTRLSIL.

The chain joins TRBV11-2 to TRBJ1-4, with 9 bases aligning to TRBD1. Germline V lookup: CDR1 SGHAT, CDR2 FQNNGV. Unmatched junction bases numbered 9, after V lost 5 bases and J lost 5 bases. The CDR3 is 16 amino acids. The CDR3 reads CASSPFPTGGNEKLFF. CDR3 nucleotides: TGTGCCAGCAGCCCCTTTCCGACAGGGGGGAATGAAAAACTGTTTTTT.

This rearrangement joins TRBV7-9 to TRBJ1-1; D remains unclear. The CDR3 totals 15 residues. The V end was cut by 2 bases, the J end by 0 bases, with 10 bases between. Germline V gene data show CDR1 as SEHNR and CDR2 as FQNEAQ (reference sequence). CDR3 region: CASSLFPQMNTEAFF. The CDR3 region has the DNA TGTGCCAGCAGCTTATTCCCGCAGATGAACACTGAAGCTTTCTTT. The whole variable domain, remainder taken from reference TRBV7-9 and TRBJ1-1, is DTGVSQNPRHKITKRGQNVTFRCDPISEHNRLYWYRQTLGQGPEFLTYFQNEAQLEKSRLLSDRFSAERPKGSFSTLEIQRTEQGDSAMYLCASSLFPQMNTEAFFGQGTRLTVV.

The genes are TRBV11-2 and TRBJ1-2; D ambiguous. Germline V gene lookup returns CDR1 SGHAT and CDR2 FQNNGV. There are 18 residues in the CDR3. The V and J ends lost 7 bases and 0 bases respectively, with 24 bases between them. CDR3 nucleotides: TGTGCCAGCACCCTTAGAATATCGCTCGAAAAAACTAACTATGGCTACACCTTC. This codes for CASTLRISLEKTNYGYTF.

The V gene is TRBV11-2, the J gene TRBJ2-1, with D uncertain. Deletions cut 5 bases from V and 0 bases from J, with 14 bases between. Per germline, CDR1 SGHAT and CDR2 FQNNGV. This CDR3 contains 16 residues. CDR3 nucleotide sequence: TGTGCCAGCAGCCCTTACTCTTTAGCCTCCTACAATGAGCAGTTCTTC. Protein product: CASSPYSLASYNEQFF.

The CDR3 DNA reads as TGTGCCAGCAGCTTCGGGACAGGGCCCTACGAGCAGTACTTC. Translated: CASSFGTGPYEQYF. The chain couples TRBV11-3 to TRBJ2-7; TRBD1 matches at 9 bases. The germline CDR1 and CDR2 sequences are SGHNT and YENEEA. With 3 bases clipped from V and 2 bases from J, the junction kept 2 bases outside the gene matches. This CDR3 is built from 14 residues. Combining the CDR3 with reference TRBV11-3 and TRBJ2-7 gives the whole variable domain EAGVVQSPRYKIIEKKQPVAFWCNPISGHNTLYWYLQNLGQGPELLIRYENEEAVDDSQLPKDRFSAERLKGVDSTLKIQPAELGDSAVYLCASSFGTGPYEQYFGPGTRLTVT.

This clone was found once. This sequence joins TRBV6-5 and TRBJ1-5; D might be TRBD1 (5 bases). The length of the CDR3 is 14 residues. In germline, CDR1 is MNHEY, CDR2 SVGAGI. V was cut by 5 bases and J by 6 bases, with 14 bases left in between. The CDR3 spells CASSNTIDSQPQHF. CDR3 bases: TGTGCCAGCAGTAACACCATCGACAGTCAGCCCCAGCATTTT.

For this clone: Its ends do not fully match the called genes, so a read error is possible. The chain employs TRBV11-1 and TRBJ1-1; the D is unclear. Germline assignment: CDR1 SGHAT and CDR2 FQDESV (reference sequence). The CDR3 is made up of 14 amino acids. The CDR3 DNA reads TGTGCCAGCAGCGTAGCGGTGGGGAACACTGAAGCTTTCTTT. Protein: CASSVAVGNTEAFF. Variable domain in full (rest from reference TRBV11-1 and TRBJ1-1): EAEVAQSPRYKITEKSQAVAFWCDPISGHATLYWYRQILGQGPELLVQFQDESVVDDSQLPKDRFSAERLKGVDSTLKIQPAELGDSAMYLCASSVAVGNTEAFFGQGTRLTVV.

This clone has a single count. The chain combines TRBV6-4 with TRBJ1-3, with a weak D call TRBD1 (6 bases). The V gene lost 0 bases and the J gene lost 5 bases, with 14 bases spanning the gap. The length of the CDR3 is 16 residues. Germline V gives CDR1 MRHNA, CDR2 SNTAGT. CDR3 residues: CASSDSGTFGRNTIYF. CDR3 nucleotides: TGTGCCAGCAGTGACTCTGGGACATTCGGAAGAAACACCATATATTTT.